What follows describes a single T cell receptor (beta chain). The antigen is not known. This specimen comes from a study of tumor-infiltrating lymphocytes in primary liver carcinoma. Germline DNA was also extracted, while the blood RNA originated from unsorted whole blood. Chronic HBV infection was present in the patients, who were treatment-naive. Presurgery, around 4 milliliters of peripheral blood were collected. The input was 400 to 500 ng total RNA; TCR beta cDNA was made from it with a constant-region primer. Three nested multiplex PCR rounds, a slightly modified ARM-PCR, produced the libraries for TCR beta. Both of the initial two PCR rounds ran for nine to eleven cycles and employed TRBV1-TRBV30 forward primers alongside a C-beta reverse primer. TCRdb reprocessed the multiplex PCR reads via MiXCR and lists one record per CDR3 protein. In the table there are around 330,000 distinct CDR3 sequences, 65% of which are singletons.

Study-level results: No comparison of CD4+ and CD8+ repertoires was made, since the samples were bulk unsorted. Significantly larger top-250-clone fractions were found in tumors than in blood (p = 0.039).

CDR1 and CDR2 from the germline V gene are SGHAT and FQNNGV. V was trimmed by 5 bases and J by 7 bases, leaving 17 bases between them. The CDR3 extends over 14 amino acids. Material for sequencing was peripheral blood. The gene calls are TRBV11-2 and TRBJ1-2, with D possibly matching TRBD1 (5 bases). The receptor comes from a man aged 40-55 years with primary liver carcinoma and hepatitis B virus infection. For the CDR3, the DNA is TGTGCCAGCAGCCCGGGCAGGGAGACGGCTGGCTACACCTTC. Protein sequence: CASSPGRETAGYTF.